These 18 T cell receptor beta chains came from one sample sequenced in a study of blood T cell repertoires in COVID-19 (dated by TCRdb to 2019 to 2021). Library preparation was by the immunoSEQ multiplex PCR assay. TCRdb re-hosts the immuneACCESS table, in-frame sequences only. Its copies lack some clones; in the studies checked, an unresolved V gene accounts for under half of them, and the cause for the rest is not known. The sample has 260,000 or so clones on record, around 82% of them singletons. The ten largest clones add up to around 9.1% of the sample. Material: peripheral blood. Receptors originate from a human donor in a cohort sampled during active COVID-19.

This sequence joins TRBV7-6 and TRBJ1-2; D perhaps matches TRBD1 (6 bases). This CDR3 is 16 amino acids long. Trimming took 5 bases from V and 8 from J, leaving 24 bases between them. Germline values: CDR1 SGHVS, CDR2 FNYEAQ. CDR3 in amino acids: CASSLIYSGAGEGYTF. CDR3 sequence (DNA): TGTGCCAGCAGCCTCATATACTCCGGGGCAGGGGAAGGCTACACCTTC.

A single count supports this clone. The chain recombines TRBV20-1 with TRBJ2-7, with D perhaps matching TRBD1 (5 bases). There are 13 residues in the CDR3. V gave up 3 bases and J gave up 4 bases, with 13 bases separating them. The germline V gene encodes CDR1 DFQATT and CDR2 SNEGSKA (reference sequence). CDR3 sequence: CSASYRPDYEQYF. For the CDR3, the DNA is TGCAGTGCTAGTTACAGGCCAGATTACGAGCAGTACTTC.

V and J are TRBV29-1 and TRBJ1-1; D not resolved. Trimming took 4 bases from V and 1 from J, leaving 10 bases between them. CDR1 is SQVTM, CDR2 ANQGSEA, per germline. The CDR3 is made up of 13 amino acids. CDR3 amino acids: CSVGGFTNTEAFF. For the CDR3, the DNA is TGCAGCGTTGGAGGGTTCACGAACACTGAAGCTTTCTTT.

This clone has a single count. The chain carries TRBV18 and TRBJ1-5; no definite D call. This CDR3 has 13 residues. With 2 bases removed from V and 7 bases from J, the gap between germline ends came to 9 bases. Germline assignment: CDR1 KGHSH and CDR2 LQKENI. The CDR3 DNA follows: TGTGCCAGCTCACCAAGTTACGGGCAGCCCCAGCATTTT. Protein sequence: CASSPSYGQPQHF.

V is TRBV12-3 or TRBV12-4 and J is TRBJ1-5, with D hard to call. V was trimmed by 2 bases and J by 6 bases, leaving 5 bases between them. CDR3 length: 12 amino acids. The CDR3 DNA reads TGTGCCAGCAGTTTATATCCTCAGCCCCAGCATTTT. It yields the protein CASSLYPQPQHF.

The chain is built from TRBV7-2 and TRBJ2-3; TRBD1 aligns across 7 bases. CDR1 and CDR2 (germline): SGHTA, FQGNSA. V lost 5 bases and J lost 5; bases outside the gene matches: 10. This CDR3 comprises 15 residues. The CDR3 sequence is CASSTQGVPQDTQYF. Written as DNA, the CDR3 is TGTGCCAGCAGCACCCAGGGGGTTCCCCAAGATACGCAGTATTTT.

This clone showed up many times. V is TRBV18 and J is TRBJ1-5; perhaps TRBD1 as D (6 bases). The CDR3 extends over 14 amino acids. Trimming cost V 3 bases and J 6 bases, with 12 bases left between them. In germline, CDR1 is KGHSH, CDR2 LQKENI. CDR3 amino acids: CASSPQGGVQPQHF. The CDR3, as DNA: TGTGCCAGCTCACCGCAAGGGGGGGTTCAGCCCCAGCATTTT.

In its sample, this clone was seen many times. This chain joins TRBV3-1 (or the pseudogene TRBV3-2) and TRBJ1-5; D unclear. Germline CDR1 LGHDT, CDR2 YNNKEL (reference sequence). The ends were cut back, 0 bases at V and 3 bases at J, with 18 bases in the middle. The CDR3 length is 18 residues. The CDR3 sequence is CASSQDRENGEANQPQHF. The CDR3 bases are TGTGCCAGCAGCCAAGATAGGGAGAACGGAGAAGCCAATCAGCCCCAGCATTTT.

V usage is TRBV9 and J usage is TRBJ2-2; D might be TRBD2 (6 bases). The CDR3 is made up of 16 amino acids. V lost 4 bases and J lost 2, with 15 bases in between. Germline V lookup: CDR1 SGDLS, CDR2 YYNGEE. The CDR3 region has the DNA TGTGCCAGCAGCTACGGTCTAGCGCCAAACACCGGGGAGCTGTTTTTT. Translation: CASSYGLAPNTGELFF.

Note on this clone: The junction shows a germline mismatch at one end, possibly a read error. This sequence joins TRBV6-1 and TRBJ1-5, with a possible D match to TRBD1 (5 bases). Germline-derived CDR1 and CDR2 are MNHNS and SASEGT. This CDR3 is built from 13 residues. The CDR3 DNA reads TGTGCCAGCAGAGAAGGGACTAGCCAGCCCCAGCATTTT. Protein sequence: CASREGTSQPQHF.

The chain is built from TRBV6-1 and TRBJ2-7, with 8 bases identical to TRBD2. Trimming took 1 base from V and 7 from J; bases not matched to a gene: 12. The CDR3 loop spans 16 amino acids. Germline CDR1 is MNHNS and CDR2 is SASEGT. This CDR3 is CASSEDTSGPPREQYF. The DNA for the CDR3 is TGTGCCAGCAGTGAAGACACTAGCGGCCCTCCGAGGGAGCAGTACTTC.

The rearrangement links TRBV5-1 to TRBJ2-2; 9 bases are shared with TRBD2. The CDR3 consists of 19 residues. CDR1 is SGHRS, CDR2 YFSETQ, per germline. V lost 5 bases and J lost 4; bases outside the gene matches: 18. The CDR3, as DNA: TGCGCCAGCAGTTTCTCTAAAAATGGACTAGCGTTCGGCACCGGGGAGCTGTTTTTT. This codes for CASSFSKNGLAFGTGELFF.

V gene TRBV29-1 combines with J gene TRBJ1-3; 7 bases fit TRBD1. The junction had 8 bases not matched to a gene; V was cut back by 4 bases and J by 5 bases. Germline V gene sequence: CDR1 SQVTM, CDR2 ANQGSEA. The CDR3 loop spans 14 amino acids. The CDR3 sequence: CSVGLGTERNTIYF. CDR3 nucleotide sequence: TGCAGCGTTGGACTAGGGACAGAGAGAAACACCATATATTTT.

V gene TRBV4-1 combines with J gene TRBJ2-5, with 9 bases that match TRBD2. Germline loops: CDR1 MGHRA, CDR2 YSYEKL. The CDR3 covers 15 residues. V was clipped by 5 bases and J by 1 base; unmatched bases: 5. CDR3 sequence: CASSVAGVFQETQYF. The CDR3 DNA sequence: TGCGCCAGCAGCGTAGCGGGGGTTTTCCAAGAGACCCAGTACTTC.

V gene TRBV12-3 or TRBV12-4 combines with J gene TRBJ2-5; 10 positions match TRBD2. The CDR3 consists of 12 residues. The ends lost 7 bases at V and 4 bases at J; junction bases unmatched: 0. CDR3: CASKREGETQYF. The DNA for the CDR3 is TGTGCCAGCAAGCGGGAGGGAGAGACCCAGTACTTC.

This clone was observed a handful of times. The V call is TRBV27, the J call TRBJ2-7; 15 bases are shared with TRBD2. Germline CDR1 is MNHEY and CDR2 is SMNVEV (reference sequence). CDR3 size: 20 residues. The J segment lost 0 bases and the V segment lost 3 bases, leaving 12 bases of the junction unmatched. CDR3: CASSFFGRGLAGGSSYEQYF. CDR3 DNA sequence: TGTGCCAGCAGTTTTTTTGGCCGGGGACTAGCGGGGGGTAGCTCCTACGAGCAGTACTTC.

The J gene is TRBJ1-1, the V gene TRBV7-2, with 7 positions matching TRBD1. The CDR3 is 15 amino acids. The V gene's germline CDR1 is SGHTA and CDR2 FQGNSA. Trimming took 5 bases from V and 1 from J; bases not matched to a gene: 7. The CDR3 DNA reads TGTGCCAGCAGCCCACAGGGGTTCGCGAACACTGAAGCTTTCTTT. The encoded protein is CASSPQGFANTEAFF.

The rearrangement joins TRBV7-2 to TRBJ1-5, with 8 bases aligning to TRBD1. Trimming at V came to 5 bases and at J to 7 bases, leaving 7 bases not matched to a gene. Germline assignment: CDR1 SGHTA and CDR2 FQGNSA. CDR3 length: 14 amino acids. The CDR3 region has the DNA TGTGCCAGCAGCCAGCAGGGGGCAGGGCAGCCCCAGCATTTT. Its translation is CASSQQGAGQPQHF.